The present T cell receptor beta chain was sequenced within a study of cytomegalovirus exposure and HLA in healthy donors. Broader study findings: Later analysis suggested links between common viral pathogens and several top significant clusters. Per a prior analysis, the majority of TCR beta V segments were productive roughly 87% or roughly 30% of the time. Sequencing probably produced one cluster of sequence variants that were highly shared.

Regarding this clone: Its antigen is undetermined.

The PCR had 60 Vbeta and 13 Jbeta primers. Profiled with immunoSEQ multiplex PCR; TCRdb holds only in-frame clones, not every one. Here the sample spans roughly 74,000 clones, about 78% being singletons. The CDR3 is 17 residues long. J was trimmed by 0 bases and V by 6 bases; bases with no gene match: 7. Germline assignment: CDR1 MDHEN and CDR2 SYDVKM. The sequenced material came from PBMCs. The sequence came from a man between 40 and 49 years old in good health and CMV-seronegative. The chain couples TRBV28 to TRBJ2-2; 10 bases map to TRBD1. The CDR3, as DNA: TGTGCCAGCAGCCGCCGTGGACAGGGGGCGAACACCGGGGAGCTGTTTTTT. Residues: CASSRRGQGANTGELFF.